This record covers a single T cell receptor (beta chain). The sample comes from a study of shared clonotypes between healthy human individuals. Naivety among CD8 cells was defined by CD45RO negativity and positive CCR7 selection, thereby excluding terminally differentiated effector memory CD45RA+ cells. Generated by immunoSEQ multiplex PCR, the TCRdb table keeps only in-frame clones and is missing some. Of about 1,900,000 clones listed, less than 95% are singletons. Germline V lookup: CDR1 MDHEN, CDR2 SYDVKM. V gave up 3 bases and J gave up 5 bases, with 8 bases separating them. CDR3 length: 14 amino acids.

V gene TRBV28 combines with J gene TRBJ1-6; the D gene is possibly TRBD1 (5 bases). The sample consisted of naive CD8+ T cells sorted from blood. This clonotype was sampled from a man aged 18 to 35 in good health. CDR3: CASSFSGNNSPLHF. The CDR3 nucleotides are TGTGCCAGCAGTTTCTCAGGGAATAATTCACCCCTCCACTTT.